This T cell receptor (beta chain) came from a study of T cell responses to AZD1222 COVID-19 vaccine. Clones were sequenced by immunoSEQ multiplex PCR, and TCRdb holds only the in-frame ones, with some missing. Among 140,000 to 150,000 clones, roughly 85% were seen once, and the ten largest hold under 9.5%. Deletions cut 4 bases from V and 2 bases from J, with 2 bases between. CDR3 length equals 11 residues. CDR1 and CDR2 (germline): WSHSY, SAAADI. Findings of the study overall: Spike-specific TCR breadth and depth went up after people got two AZD1222 doses.

As regards this clone: The antigen is not known.

This rearrangement joins TRBV10-2 to TRBJ2-5, with D unclear. The sequence was obtained from an adult in good health. Sequences were derived from peripheral blood, sampled on day 0 of AZD1222 vaccination. CDR3: CASSVQETQYF. CDR3 nucleotides: TGCGCCAGCAGTGTGCAAGAGACCCAGTACTTC.